These 26 T cell receptor beta chains originate from one sample sequenced in a study of human T cells and chemical hapten exposure. Using its own MiXCR run on the RACE reads, TCRdb lists one record per CDR3 protein. Among tens of thousands of distinct CDR3 sequences, more than 8% were seen once, and the ten largest hold nearly 10%. Regarding time point: pre-sensitization, week 0. Treatment noted: therapeutic diphenylcyclopropenone sensitization with weekly scalp DPC. The sample here was whole blood, taken in connection with sensitization to the hapten diphenylcyclopropenone (DPC). The receptors come from a middle-aged man with alopecia areata. Some clones in this sample may be carry-over from other donors' samples.

This clonotype was found many times. The rearrangement links TRBV6-1 to TRBJ1-1, with a weak D call TRBD1 (5 bases). The CDR3 is 16 amino acids. Germline assignment: CDR1 MNHNS and CDR2 SASEGT. V was trimmed by 2 bases and J by 2 bases, leaving 15 bases between them. CDR3 nucleotides: TGTGCCAGCAGTGAATGGCCAAGGGGAACCAACACTGAAGCTTTCTTT. It yields the protein CASSEWPRGTNTEAFF.

This chain links TRBV20-1 with TRBJ1-6; possible D gene TRBD1, 5 bases. Germline-derived CDR1 and CDR2 are DFQATT and SNEGSKA (reference sequence). The CDR3 runs to 16 residues. V lost 0 bases to trimming and J lost 5 bases, with 14 bases between them. The CDR3 reads CSAREPRQLNNSPLHF. As DNA, the CDR3 is TGCAGTGCTAGAGAGCCTAGACAGCTCAATAATTCACCCCTCCACTTT.

The chain is built from TRBV5-4 and TRBJ2-1, with 11 bases aligning to TRBD2. The CDR3 length is 16 residues. The V gene end was trimmed by 0 bases and the J gene end by 6 bases; junction bases not matched to a gene: 5. Germline-derived CDR1 and CDR2 are SGHNT and YYREEE (reference sequence). The DNA for the CDR3 is TGTGCCAGCAGCTTGGAAACTAGCGGGAGCGGCAATGAGCAGTTCTTC. Amino acids: CASSLETSGSGNEQFF.

This clonotype turned up a few times. This rearrangement joins TRBV14 to TRBJ2-1, with TRBD2 identical over 13 bases. The CDR3 is 17 amino acids. The ends lost 2 bases at V and 6 bases at J; junction bases unmatched: 7. Germline loops: CDR1 SGHDN, CDR2 FVKESK. The CDR3 nucleotides are TGTGCCAGCAGCCAACCCGGACTAGCGGGAGTAGGCAATGAGCAGTTCTTC. It translates to CASSQPGLAGVGNEQFF. Drawing the rest from reference TRBV14 and TRBJ2-1, the complete variable domain is EAGVTQFPSHSVIEKGQTVTLRCDPISGHDNLYWYRRVMGKEIKFLLHFVKESKQDESGMPNNRFLAERTGGTYSTLKVQPAELEDSGVYFCASSQPGLAGVGNEQFFGPGTRLTVL.

This chain uses TRBV20-1 with TRBJ2-3; D is unresolved. Trimming removed 0 bases at V and 8 bases at J, with 0 bases between. Looked up from germline, CDR1 is DFQATT and CDR2 is SNEGSKA (reference sequence). There are 9 residues in the CDR3. This CDR3 reads CSARDTQYF. Here the CDR3 DNA reads TGCAGTGCTAGAGATACGCAGTATTTT.

J is TRBJ2-7 and V is TRBV7-2; 8 nucleotides agree with TRBD1. Germline V gene lookup returns CDR1 SGHTA and CDR2 FQGNSA. J lost 2 bases, V lost 2 bases, and 5 bases had no gene match. The CDR3 runs 15 residues. The CDR3 spells CASSLPGQATYEQYF. In DNA form, the CDR3 reads TGTGCCAGCAGCTTACCGGGACAGGCGACCTACGAGCAGTACTTC.

This clonotype was detected ten times or more. The chain combines TRBV7-2 with TRBJ2-3; D is unclear. Trimming took 6 bases from V and 2 from J, leaving 3 bases between them. CDR1 and CDR2 (germline): SGHTA, FQGNSA. The CDR3 is 11 residues long. DNA for the CDR3: TGTGCCAGCAGTCTCACAGATACGCAGTATTTT. Protein product: CASSLTDTQYF.

This clonotype was counted ten times or more. The V and J genes are TRBV7-3 and TRBJ2-2, with 7 bases fitting TRBD2. The CDR3 length is 17 residues. Germline V lookup: CDR1 SGHTA, CDR2 FQGTGA. Trimming removed 6 bases from V and 4 bases from J; junction bases left unmatched: 14. In DNA form, the CDR3 reads TGTGCCAGCAGTCCGGGTTCCGGGACTACTGGCACCGGGGAGCTGTTTTTT. Translating it yields CASSPGSGTTGTGELFF.

This clonotype was counted many times. V is TRBV11-1 and J is TRBJ2-5; D is unresolved. The ends were cut back, 5 bases at V and 5 bases at J, with 18 bases in the middle. Per the germline V gene, CDR1 is SGHAT and CDR2 is FQDESV (reference sequence). This CDR3 contains 15 residues. CDR3 loop: CASSPLGLGRETQYF. The CDR3 DNA reads TGTGCCAGCAGCCCTTTGGGGTTGGGCCGGGAGACCCAGTACTTC.

This clonotype showed up many times. This chain uses TRBV7-8 with TRBJ2-5, with D possibly being TRBD2 (6 bases). The V gene lost 5 bases and the J gene lost 2 bases, with 18 bases spanning the gap. Germline CDR1 and CDR2: SGHVS and FQNEAQ. The CDR3 is 16 residues long. CDR3 DNA: TGTGCCAGCAGCGCCTCGTCGCAGGGACTGCAAGAGACCCAGTACTTC. Its protein product is CASSASSQGLQETQYF.

CDR3: CASSALLMWSNTGELFF. CDR3 nucleotide sequence: TGTGCCAGCAGTGCCCTACTTATGTGGTCGAACACCGGGGAGCTGTTTTTT. This sequence joins TRBV12-3 or TRBV12-4 and TRBJ2-2; no firm D call. With 5 bases removed from V and 0 bases from J, the gap between germline ends came to 16 bases. This CDR3 has 17 amino acids.

J is TRBJ2-3 and V is TRBV11-2; D is uncertain. This CDR3 has 12 residues. Germline V lookup: CDR1 SGHAT, CDR2 FQNNGV. Trimming took off 4 bases at V and 4 bases at J, with 6 bases between the two ends. The CDR3 coding sequence is TGTGCCAGCAGCTCCGACTCAGATACGCAGTATTTT. It yields the protein CASSSDSDTQYF.

The V and J genes are TRBV29-1 and TRBJ2-2; D perhaps matches TRBD1 (5 bases). V was clipped by 1 base and J by 3 bases, with 9 bases between them. Germline CDR1 reads SQVTM; CDR2 reads ANQGSEA. The CDR3 is 14 amino acids. The CDR3 coding sequence is TGCAGCGTTGAAGTCGACAGATACACCGGGGAGCTGTTTTTT. Its protein is CSVEVDRYTGELFF.

This clonotype was detected a few times. V and J are TRBV4-1 and TRBJ2-7; 7 nucleotides match TRBD2. V shed 3 bases, J shed 3 bases, and the junction held 5 bases outside the gene matches. The V gene's germline CDR1 is MGHRA and CDR2 YSYEKL. The CDR3 length is 14 residues. CDR3 sequence reads: CASSQSPGGYEQYF. The CDR3 coding sequence is TGCGCCAGCAGCCAGTCTCCGGGAGGCTACGAGCAGTACTTC.

The sample holds a few counts of this clonotype. V is TRBV6-5 and J is TRBJ2-3; 11 bases are a match to TRBD2. V was clipped by 0 bases and J by 7 bases; unmatched bases: 12. Germline CDR1 reads MNHEY; CDR2 reads SVGAGI. CDR3 length: 18 residues. DNA of the CDR3: TGTGCCAGCAGTTACTCAGGACTAGCGGGCTGGGGCGGCCATACGCAGTATTTT. It codes for CASSYSGLAGWGGHTQYF.

This clonotype appeared many times. V usage is TRBV20-1 and J usage is TRBJ2-4; D call uncertain. V was cut by 0 bases and J by 7 bases, with 4 bases left in between. CDR1 DFQATT and CDR2 SNEGSKA come from the germline V gene (reference sequence). The CDR3 covers 11 residues. Here the CDR3 reads CSARDANIQYF. For the CDR3, the DNA is TGCAGTGCTAGAGATGCGAACATTCAGTACTTC.

This clonotype was detected ten times or more. The chain carries TRBV28 and TRBJ2-1, with 7 bases matching TRBD2. The junction had 3 bases not matched to a gene; V was cut back by 2 bases and J by 5 bases. The CDR3 length is 14 residues. Germline CDR1 and CDR2: MDHEN and SYDVKM. This chain's CDR3 is CASSLELADNEQFF. Here the CDR3 DNA reads TGTGCCAGCAGTTTAGAGCTAGCGGACAATGAGCAGTTCTTC.

The table lists this clonotype with many counts. This chain joins TRBV6-6 and TRBJ2-2; D not certain. With 5 bases removed from V and 5 bases from J, the gap between germline ends came to 6 bases. Germline-derived CDR1 and CDR2 are MNHNY and SVGAGI (reference sequence). This CDR3 region has 12 residues. The CDR3: CASSRSTGELFF. The CDR3 DNA is TGTGCCAGCAGTCGAAGTACCGGGGAGCTGTTTTTT.

This clonotype was recorded many times. The chain employs TRBV29-1 and TRBJ2-3, with D uncertain. The V end was cut by 1 base, the J end by 4 bases, with 18 bases between. Germline values: CDR1 SQVTM, CDR2 ANQGSEA. This CDR3 spans 16 amino acids. This chain's CDR3 is CSVEAELSAFADTQYF. The CDR3, as DNA: TGCAGCGTTGAAGCTGAACTCTCAGCGTTTGCAGATACGCAGTATTTT.

This chain joins TRBV5-6 and TRBJ2-7; a weak D match, TRBD1 (5 bases). There are 18 residues in the CDR3. V was pared by 5 bases and J by 0 bases, with 24 bases between. Germline V gives CDR1 SGHDT, CDR2 YYEEEE. CDR3 loop: CASSYRLTTRYHSYEQYF. In DNA form, the CDR3 reads TGTGCCAGCAGTTACAGGCTCACCACCCGGTATCACTCCTACGAGCAGTACTTC.

The sample holds a few counts of this clonotype. The genes are TRBV2 and TRBJ2-5; TRBD2 agrees at 7 bases. V trimming: 7 bases; J trimming: 5 bases; junction bases outside the gene matches: 10. This CDR3 spans 14 amino acids. Germline-derived CDR1 and CDR2 are SNHLY and FYNNEI. CDR3 protein: CASILERDRETQYF. DNA of the CDR3: TGTGCCAGCATCTTGGAGCGGGATCGGGAGACCCAGTACTTC.

The V call is TRBV12-3 or TRBV12-4, the J call TRBJ1-3; D ambiguous. CDR3 length equals 14 residues. Trimming left V 4 bases short and J 0 bases short, with 7 bases between. This CDR3 is CASSYGISGNTIYF. In DNA form, the CDR3 reads TGTGCCAGCAGTTACGGCATCTCTGGAAACACCATATATTTT.

This clonotype was observed a handful of times. The chain has TRBV5-1 and TRBJ2-4; 7 nucleotides align to TRBD1. The CDR3 contains 15 residues. Germline V gene lookup returns CDR1 SGHRS and CDR2 YFSETQ. Unmatched junction bases numbered 3, after V lost 2 bases and J lost 1 base. The CDR3 region is CASSLLQGAKNIQYF. The CDR3 DNA sequence: TGCGCCAGCAGCTTATTACAGGGGGCCAAAAACATTCAGTACTTC. Full variable domain (rest looked up from reference TRBV5-1 and TRBJ2-4): KAGVTQTPRYLIKTRGQQVTLSCSPISGHRSVSWYQQTPGQGLQFLFEYFSETQRNKGNFPGRFSGRQFSNSRSEMNVSTLELGDSALYLCASSLLQGAKNIQYFGAGTRLSVL.

J is TRBJ2-5 and V is TRBV12-3 or TRBV12-4, with 8 bases that match TRBD1. CDR3 length: 15 residues. The V segment lost 8 bases and the J segment 3 bases; nucleotides outside the gene matches: 11. CDR3 loop: CASRRGRGHEETQYF. The CDR3 nucleotides read TGTGCCAGCCGGCGGGGCAGGGGGCATGAAGAGACCCAGTACTTC.

The sample holds many counts of this clonotype. The chain combines TRBV12-3 or TRBV12-4 with TRBJ2-5; D may correspond to TRBD1 or TRBD2 (5 bases each). Trimming removed 3 bases at V and 4 bases at J, with 9 bases between. There are 13 residues in the CDR3. CDR3 DNA sequence: TGTGCCAGCAGTTTGTCAGGGACAGAGACCCAGTACTTC. This codes for CASSLSGTETQYF.

This clonotype appeared a few times. The chain recombines TRBV28 with TRBJ2-7; D is possibly TRBD1 (5 bases). Per germline, CDR1 MDHEN and CDR2 SYDVKM. The CDR3 extends over 15 amino acids. Trimming stripped 1 base from V and 1 base from J, with 11 bases between. The CDR3: CASSLYADSSYEQYF. In DNA, the CDR3 is TGTGCCAGCAGTTTATACGCAGACAGTTCCTACGAGCAGTACTTC.